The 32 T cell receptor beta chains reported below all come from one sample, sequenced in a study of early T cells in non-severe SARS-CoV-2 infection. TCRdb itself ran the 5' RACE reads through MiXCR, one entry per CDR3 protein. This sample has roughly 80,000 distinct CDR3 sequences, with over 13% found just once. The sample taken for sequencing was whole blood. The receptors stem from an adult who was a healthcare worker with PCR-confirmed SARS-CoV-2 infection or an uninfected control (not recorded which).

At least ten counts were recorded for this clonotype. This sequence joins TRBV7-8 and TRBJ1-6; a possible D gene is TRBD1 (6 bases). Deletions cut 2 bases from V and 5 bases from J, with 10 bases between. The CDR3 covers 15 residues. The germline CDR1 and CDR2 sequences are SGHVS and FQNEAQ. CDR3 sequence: CASSLSGENNSPLHF. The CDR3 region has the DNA TGTGCCAGCAGCTTATCAGGGGAGAATAATTCACCCCTCCACTTT.

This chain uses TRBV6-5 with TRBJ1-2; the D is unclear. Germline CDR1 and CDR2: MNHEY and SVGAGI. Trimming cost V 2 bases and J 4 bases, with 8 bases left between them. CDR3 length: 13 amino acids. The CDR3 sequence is CASSYMEGYGYTF. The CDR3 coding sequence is TGTGCCAGCAGTTACATGGAGGGCTATGGCTACACCTTC.

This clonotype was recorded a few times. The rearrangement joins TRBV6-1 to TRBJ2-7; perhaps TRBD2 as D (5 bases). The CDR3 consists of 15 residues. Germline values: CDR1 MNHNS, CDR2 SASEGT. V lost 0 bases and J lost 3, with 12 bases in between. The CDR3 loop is CASSEAGETNYEQYF. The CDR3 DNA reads TGTGCCAGCAGTGAAGCTGGGGAGACCAACTACGAGCAGTACTTC.

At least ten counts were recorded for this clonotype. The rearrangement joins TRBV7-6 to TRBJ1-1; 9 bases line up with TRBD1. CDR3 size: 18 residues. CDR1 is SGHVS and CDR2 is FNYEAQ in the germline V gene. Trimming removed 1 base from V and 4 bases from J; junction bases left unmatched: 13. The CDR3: CASSLVSWEGQGFTEAFF. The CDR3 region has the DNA TGTGCCAGCAGCTTAGTTTCATGGGAGGGACAGGGATTCACTGAAGCTTTCTTT.

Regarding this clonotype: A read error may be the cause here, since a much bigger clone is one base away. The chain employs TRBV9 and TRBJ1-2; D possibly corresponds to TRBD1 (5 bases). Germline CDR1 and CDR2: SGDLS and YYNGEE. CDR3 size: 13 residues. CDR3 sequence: CAGSPGLRDGYTF. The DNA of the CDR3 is TGTGCCGGCAGCCCAGGGCTACGCGATGGCTACACCTTC.

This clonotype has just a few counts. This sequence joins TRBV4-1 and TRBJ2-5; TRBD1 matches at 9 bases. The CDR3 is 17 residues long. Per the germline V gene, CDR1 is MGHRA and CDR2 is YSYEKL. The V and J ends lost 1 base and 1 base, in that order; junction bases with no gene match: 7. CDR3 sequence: CASSQGGQGPIQETQYF. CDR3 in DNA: TGCGCCAGCAGCCAAGGGGGACAGGGACCGATCCAAGAGACCCAGTACTTC.

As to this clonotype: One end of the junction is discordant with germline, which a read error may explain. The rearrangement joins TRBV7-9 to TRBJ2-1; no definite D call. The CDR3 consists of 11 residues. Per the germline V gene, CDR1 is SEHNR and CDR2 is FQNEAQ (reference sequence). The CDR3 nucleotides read TGTGCCTGCAGCCCATCGAATGAGCAGTTCTTC. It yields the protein CACSPSNEQFF.

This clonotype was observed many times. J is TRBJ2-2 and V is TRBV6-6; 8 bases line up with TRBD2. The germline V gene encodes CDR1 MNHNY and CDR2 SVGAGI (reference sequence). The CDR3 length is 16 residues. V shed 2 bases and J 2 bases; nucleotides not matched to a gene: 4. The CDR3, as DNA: TGTGCCAGCAGTTACCGGGGGGGCGGCAACACCGGGGAGCTGTTTTTT. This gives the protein CASSYRGGGNTGELFF.

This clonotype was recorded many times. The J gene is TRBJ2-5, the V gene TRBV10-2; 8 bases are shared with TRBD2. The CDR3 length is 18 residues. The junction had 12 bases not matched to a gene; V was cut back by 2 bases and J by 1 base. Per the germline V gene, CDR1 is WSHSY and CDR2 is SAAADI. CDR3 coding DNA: TGCGCCAGCAGTGAGAGGTGGGCTGTCGCGGGGGGCCAAGAGACCCAGTACTTC. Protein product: CASSERWAVAGGQETQYF.

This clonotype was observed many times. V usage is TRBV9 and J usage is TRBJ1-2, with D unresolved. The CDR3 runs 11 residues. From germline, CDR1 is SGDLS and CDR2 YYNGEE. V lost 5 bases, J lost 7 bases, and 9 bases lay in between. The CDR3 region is CASRGLGGYTF. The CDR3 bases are TGTGCCAGCAGAGGTTTAGGTGGCTACACCTTC.

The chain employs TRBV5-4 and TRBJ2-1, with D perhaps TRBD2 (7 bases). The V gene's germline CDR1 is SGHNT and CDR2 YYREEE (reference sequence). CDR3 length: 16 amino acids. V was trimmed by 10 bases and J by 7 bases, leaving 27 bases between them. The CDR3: CAVPKVGGAFPNEQFF. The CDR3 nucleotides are TGTGCCGTTCCCAAGGTAGGGGGGGCCTTTCCGAATGAGCAGTTCTTC.

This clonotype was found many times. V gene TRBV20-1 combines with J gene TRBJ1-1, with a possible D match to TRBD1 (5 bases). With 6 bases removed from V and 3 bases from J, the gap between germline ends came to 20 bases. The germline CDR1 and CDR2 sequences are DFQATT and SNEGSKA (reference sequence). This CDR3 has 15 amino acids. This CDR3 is CSAPGGFGADTEAFF. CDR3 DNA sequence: TGCAGTGCCCCGGGGGGGTTTGGGGCTGACACTGAAGCTTTCTTT.

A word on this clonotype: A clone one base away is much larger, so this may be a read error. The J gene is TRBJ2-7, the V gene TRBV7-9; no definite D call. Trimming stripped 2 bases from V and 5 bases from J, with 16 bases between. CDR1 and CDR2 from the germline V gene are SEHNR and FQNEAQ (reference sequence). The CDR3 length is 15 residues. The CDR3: CASSLRSTDQNEQYF. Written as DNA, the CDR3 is TGTGCCAGCAGCTTACGGTCCACAGACCAAAACGAGCAGTACTTC.

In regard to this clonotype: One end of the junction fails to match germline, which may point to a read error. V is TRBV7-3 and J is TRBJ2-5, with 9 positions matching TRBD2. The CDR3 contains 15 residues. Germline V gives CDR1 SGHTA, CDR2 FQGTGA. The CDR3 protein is CASSFPERGEETRYF. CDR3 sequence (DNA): TGTGCCAGCAGCTTTCCCGAGCGGGGGGAAGAGACCCGGTACTTC.

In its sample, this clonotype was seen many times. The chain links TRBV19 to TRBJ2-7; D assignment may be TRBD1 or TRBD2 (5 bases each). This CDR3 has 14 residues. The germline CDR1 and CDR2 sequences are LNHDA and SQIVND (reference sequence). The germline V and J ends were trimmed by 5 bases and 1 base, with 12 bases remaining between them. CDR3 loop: CASSFTGTSYEQYF. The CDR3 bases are TGTGCCAGTAGTTTCACCGGGACGTCCTACGAGCAGTACTTC. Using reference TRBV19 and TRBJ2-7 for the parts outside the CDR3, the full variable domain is DGGITQSPKYLFRKEGQNVTLSCEQNLNHDAMYWYRQDPGQGLRLIYYSQIVNDFQKGDIAEGYSVSREKKESFPLTVTSAQKNPTAFYLCASSFTGTSYEQYFGPGTRLTVT.

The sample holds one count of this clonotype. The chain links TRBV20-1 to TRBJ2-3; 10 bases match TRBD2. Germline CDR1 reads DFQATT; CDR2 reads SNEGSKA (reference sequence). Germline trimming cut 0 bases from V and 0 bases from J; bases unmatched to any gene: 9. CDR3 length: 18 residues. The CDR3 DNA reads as TGCAGTGCTAGAGATTGGATTCTAGCGGGAGCAAGCACAGATACGCAGTATTTT. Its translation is CSARDWILAGASTDTQYF.

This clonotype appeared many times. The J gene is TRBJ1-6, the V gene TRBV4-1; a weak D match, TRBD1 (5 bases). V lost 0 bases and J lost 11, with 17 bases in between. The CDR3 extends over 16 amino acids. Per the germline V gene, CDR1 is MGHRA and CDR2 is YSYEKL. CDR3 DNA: TGCGCCAGCAGCCAAGAACGGGACCCCTTCGGGACACCCCTCCACTTT. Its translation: CASSQERDPFGTPLHF.

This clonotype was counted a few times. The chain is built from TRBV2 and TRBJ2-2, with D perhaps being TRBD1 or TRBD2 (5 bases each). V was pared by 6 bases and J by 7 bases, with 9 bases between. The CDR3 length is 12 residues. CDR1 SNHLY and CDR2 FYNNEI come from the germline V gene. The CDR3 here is CASRGDYGELFF. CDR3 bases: TGTGCCAGCAGGGGGGATTACGGGGAGCTGTTTTTT.

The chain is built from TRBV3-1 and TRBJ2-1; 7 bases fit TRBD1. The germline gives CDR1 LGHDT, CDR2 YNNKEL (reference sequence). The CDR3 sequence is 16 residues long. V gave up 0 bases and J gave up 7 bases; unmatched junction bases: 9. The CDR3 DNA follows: TGTGCCAGCAGCCAAGAGGAGACAGGGACCTTAAATGAGCAGTTCTTC. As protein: CASSQEETGTLNEQFF.

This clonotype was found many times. The CDR3 DNA reads TGCGCCAGCAGGAGAGGACTAGCGGGATCCTCCTCCTACAATGAGCAGTTCTTC. It codes for CASRRGLAGSSSYNEQFF. This chain uses TRBV10-2 with TRBJ2-1, with 12 bases that match TRBD2. CDR1 and CDR2 (germline): WSHSY, SAAADI. The V gene end was trimmed by 6 bases and the J gene end by 0 bases; junction bases not matched to a gene: 9. The CDR3 length is 18 residues.

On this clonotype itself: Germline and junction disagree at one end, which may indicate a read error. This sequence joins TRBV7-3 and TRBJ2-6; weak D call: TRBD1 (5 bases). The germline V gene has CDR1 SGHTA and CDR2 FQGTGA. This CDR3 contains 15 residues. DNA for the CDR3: TGTGCCAGCAGCTTAGGATTATCTGGGGCCAACCTCCTGACTTTC. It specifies CASSLGLSGANLLTF.

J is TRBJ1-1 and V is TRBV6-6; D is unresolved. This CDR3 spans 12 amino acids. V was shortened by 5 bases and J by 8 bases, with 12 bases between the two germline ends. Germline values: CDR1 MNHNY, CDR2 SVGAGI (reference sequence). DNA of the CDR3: TGTGCCAGCAGTCCAACGGGTGGAGAAGCTTTCTTT. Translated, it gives CASSPTGGEAFF.

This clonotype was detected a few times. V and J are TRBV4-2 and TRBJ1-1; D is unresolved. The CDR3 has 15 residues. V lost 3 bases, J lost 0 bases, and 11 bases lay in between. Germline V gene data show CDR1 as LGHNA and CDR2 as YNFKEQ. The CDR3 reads CASSHLGGLNTEAFF. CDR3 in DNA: TGTGCCAGCAGCCACCTCGGTGGGTTGAACACTGAAGCTTTCTTT.

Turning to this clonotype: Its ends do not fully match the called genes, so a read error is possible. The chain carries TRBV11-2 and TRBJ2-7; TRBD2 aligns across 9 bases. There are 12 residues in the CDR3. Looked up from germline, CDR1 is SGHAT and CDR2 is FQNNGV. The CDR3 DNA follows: TGTGCCAGCAGCTTGGGCAGCGCGGGAGGGAACTTC. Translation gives CASSLGSAGGNF.

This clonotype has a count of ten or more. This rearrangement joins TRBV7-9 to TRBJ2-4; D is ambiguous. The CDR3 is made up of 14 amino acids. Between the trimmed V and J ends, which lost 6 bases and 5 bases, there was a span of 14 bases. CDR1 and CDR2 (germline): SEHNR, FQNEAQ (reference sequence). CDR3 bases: TGTGCCAGCAGTCGTACTGCGAGTGAAAACATTCAGTACTTC. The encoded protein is CASSRTASENIQYF.

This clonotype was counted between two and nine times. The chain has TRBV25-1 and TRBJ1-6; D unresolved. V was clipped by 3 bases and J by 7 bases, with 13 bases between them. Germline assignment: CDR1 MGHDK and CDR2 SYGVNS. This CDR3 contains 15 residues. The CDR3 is CASSDPQILNSPLHF. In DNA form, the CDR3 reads TGTGCCAGCAGTGACCCTCAGATACTGAATTCACCCCTCCACTTT.

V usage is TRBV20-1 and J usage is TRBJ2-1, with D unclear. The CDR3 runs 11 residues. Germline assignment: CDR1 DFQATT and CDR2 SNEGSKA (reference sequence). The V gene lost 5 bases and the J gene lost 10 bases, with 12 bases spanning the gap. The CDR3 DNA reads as TGCAGTGCTCTTGCCCCGACCGAGCAGTTCTTC. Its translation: CSALAPTEQFF.

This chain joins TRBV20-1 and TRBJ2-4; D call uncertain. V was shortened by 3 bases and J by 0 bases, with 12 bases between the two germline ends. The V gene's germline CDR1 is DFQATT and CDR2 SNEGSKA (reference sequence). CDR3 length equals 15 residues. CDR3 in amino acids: CSASDPGRAKNIQYF. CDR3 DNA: TGCAGTGCTAGTGACCCGGGCCGAGCCAAAAACATTCAGTACTTC.

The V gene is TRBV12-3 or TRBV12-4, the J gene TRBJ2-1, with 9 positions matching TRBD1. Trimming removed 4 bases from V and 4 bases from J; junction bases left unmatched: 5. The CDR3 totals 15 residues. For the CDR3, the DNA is TGTGCCAGCAGTTCACAGGGGGCAAGATACAATGAGCAGTTCTTC. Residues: CASSSQGARYNEQFF.

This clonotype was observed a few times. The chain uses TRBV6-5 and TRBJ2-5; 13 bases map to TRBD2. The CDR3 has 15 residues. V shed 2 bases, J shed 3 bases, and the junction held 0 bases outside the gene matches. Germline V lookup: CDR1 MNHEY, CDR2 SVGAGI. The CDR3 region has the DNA TGTGCCAGCAGTTACGGGACTAGCGGGAAAGAGACCCAGTACTTC. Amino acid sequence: CASSYGTSGKETQYF.

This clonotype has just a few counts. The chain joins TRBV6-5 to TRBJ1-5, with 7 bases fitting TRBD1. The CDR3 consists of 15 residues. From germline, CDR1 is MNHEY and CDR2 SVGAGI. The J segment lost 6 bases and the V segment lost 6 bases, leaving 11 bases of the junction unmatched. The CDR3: CASRADRAISQPQHF. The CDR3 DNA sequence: TGTGCCAGCAGAGCTGACAGGGCCATCAGTCAGCCCCAGCATTTT.

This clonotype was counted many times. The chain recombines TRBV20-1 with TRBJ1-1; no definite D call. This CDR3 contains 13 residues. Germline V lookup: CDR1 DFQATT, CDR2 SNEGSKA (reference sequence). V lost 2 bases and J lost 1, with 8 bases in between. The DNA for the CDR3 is TGCAGTGCTAGACAGGATCCGAACACTGAAGCTTTCTTT. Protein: CSARQDPNTEAFF.